This TCR beta chain was identified in a study of vaccination and CD4 T cells after COVID-19. Whole-study context: Each individual in the study obtained two doses of BNT162b2 or mRNA-1273 vaccine.

The treatment denotes: approximately nine-day PBMC culture with coronavirus spike peptide pools or control peptides (ViraFEST assay). Investigators obtained the unexposed donor's CD4+ T cells before the COVID-19 pandemic (2011-2018). Remarks on this clonotype: The antigen remains undetermined.

This CDR3 has 16 residues. An Oncomine TCR Beta short-read assay was used to sequence the DNA from cultured CD4+ T cells. TCRdb re-called the PCR reads through MiXCR, storing one row per CDR3 protein. The sample lists some 8,900 distinct CDR3 sequences; 45% to 50% were seen once. This sequence originates from a human donor in good health. The source material was CD4+ T cells from blood, cultured in vitro. The gene calls are TRBV21-1 and TRBJ2-5. TRBV21-1 is flagged as a pseudogene. The CDR3 protein is CASSKVLGSEQETQYF. CDR3 nucleotide sequence: TGTGCCAGCAGCAAAGTGTTGGGATCGGAACAAGAGACCCAGTACTTC.